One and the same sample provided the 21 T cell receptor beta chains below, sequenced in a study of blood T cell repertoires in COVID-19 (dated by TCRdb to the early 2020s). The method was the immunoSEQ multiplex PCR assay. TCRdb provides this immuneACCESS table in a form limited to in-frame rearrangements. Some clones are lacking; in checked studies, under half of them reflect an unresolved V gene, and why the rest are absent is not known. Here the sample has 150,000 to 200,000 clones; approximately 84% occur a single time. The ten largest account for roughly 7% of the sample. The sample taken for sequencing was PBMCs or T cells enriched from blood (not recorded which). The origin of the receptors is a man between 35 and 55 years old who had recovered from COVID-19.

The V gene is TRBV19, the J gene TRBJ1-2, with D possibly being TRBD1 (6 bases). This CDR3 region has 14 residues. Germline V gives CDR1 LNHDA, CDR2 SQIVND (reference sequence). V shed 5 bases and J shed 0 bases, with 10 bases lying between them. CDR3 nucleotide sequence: TGTGCCAGTAGTGAAGGGGGTCCTAACTATGGCTACACCTTC. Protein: CASSEGGPNYGYTF. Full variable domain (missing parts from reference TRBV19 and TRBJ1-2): DGGITQSPKYLFRKEGQNVTLSCEQNLNHDAMYWYRQDPGQGLRLIYYSQIVNDFQKGDIAEGYSVSREKKESFPLTVTSAQKNPTAFYLCASSEGGPNYGYTFGSGTRLTVV.

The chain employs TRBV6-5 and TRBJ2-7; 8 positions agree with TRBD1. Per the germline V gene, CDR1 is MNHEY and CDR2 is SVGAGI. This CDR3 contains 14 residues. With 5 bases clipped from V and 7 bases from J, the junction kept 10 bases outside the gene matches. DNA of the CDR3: TGTGCCAGCAGTCAGGACAGGGTGATAGGGGAGCAGTACTTC. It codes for CASSQDRVIGEQYF.

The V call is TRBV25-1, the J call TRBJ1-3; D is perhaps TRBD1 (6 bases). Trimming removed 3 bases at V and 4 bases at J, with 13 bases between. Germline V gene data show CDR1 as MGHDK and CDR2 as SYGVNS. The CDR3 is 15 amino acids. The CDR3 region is CASSEYRDKGNTIYF. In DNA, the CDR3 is TGTGCCAGCAGTGAGTACAGGGACAAAGGAAACACCATATATTTT.

The CDR3 sequence is CASSQQGRNTEAFF. The CDR3 coding sequence is TGCGCCAGCAGCCAACAGGGGAGAAACACTGAAGCTTTCTTT. The V gene is TRBV5-1, the J gene TRBJ1-1; 7 bases map to TRBD1. The V segment lost 4 bases and the J segment 2 bases; nucleotides outside the gene matches: 5. The CDR3 has 14 amino acids. In germline, CDR1 is SGHRS, CDR2 YFSETQ.

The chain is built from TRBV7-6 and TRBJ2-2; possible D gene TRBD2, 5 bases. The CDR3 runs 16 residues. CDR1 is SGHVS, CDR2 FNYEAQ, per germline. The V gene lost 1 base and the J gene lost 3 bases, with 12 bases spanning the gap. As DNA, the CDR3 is TGTGCCAGCAGCTTAGTTACCAGCGGATACACCGGGGAGCTGTTTTTT. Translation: CASSLVTSGYTGELFF.

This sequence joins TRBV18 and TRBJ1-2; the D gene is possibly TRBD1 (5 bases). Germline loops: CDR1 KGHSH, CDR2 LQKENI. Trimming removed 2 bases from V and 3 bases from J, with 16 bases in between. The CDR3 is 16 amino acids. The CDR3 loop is CASSPVAGGVDYGYTF. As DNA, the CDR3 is TGTGCCAGCTCACCAGTAGCGGGAGGGGTTGACTATGGCTACACCTTC.

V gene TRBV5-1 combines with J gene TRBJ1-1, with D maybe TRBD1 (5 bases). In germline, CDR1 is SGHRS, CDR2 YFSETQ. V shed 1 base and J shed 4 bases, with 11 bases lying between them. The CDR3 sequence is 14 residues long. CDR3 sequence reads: CASSLNGAATEAFF. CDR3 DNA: TGCGCCAGCAGCTTGAATGGGGCAGCCACTGAAGCTTTCTTT.

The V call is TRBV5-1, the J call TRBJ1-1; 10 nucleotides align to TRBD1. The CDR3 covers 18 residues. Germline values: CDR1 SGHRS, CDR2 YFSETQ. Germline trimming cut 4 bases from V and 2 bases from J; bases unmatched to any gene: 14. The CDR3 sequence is CASSRTASGQGRNTEAFF. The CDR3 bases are TGCGCCAGCAGCCGAACAGCTTCGGGACAGGGGAGAAACACTGAAGCTTTCTTT.

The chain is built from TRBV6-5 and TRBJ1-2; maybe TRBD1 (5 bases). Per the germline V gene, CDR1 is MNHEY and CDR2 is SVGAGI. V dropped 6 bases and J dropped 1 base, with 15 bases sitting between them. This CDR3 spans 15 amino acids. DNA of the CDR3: TGTGCCAGCAGCCGCACAGGCGACGATAACTATGGCTACACCTTC. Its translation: CASSRTGDDNYGYTF.

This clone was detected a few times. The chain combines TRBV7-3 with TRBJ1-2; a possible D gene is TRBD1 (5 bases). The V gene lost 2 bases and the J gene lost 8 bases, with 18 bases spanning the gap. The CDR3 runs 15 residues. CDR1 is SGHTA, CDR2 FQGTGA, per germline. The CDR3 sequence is CASSLGTPGSGGYTF. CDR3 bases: TGTGCCAGCAGCTTAGGGACTCCTGGTTCGGGGGGCTACACCTTC.

The CDR3 sequence: CASSPGQGDTEAFF. The CDR3 DNA follows: TGTGCCAGCAGTCCGGGACAGGGCGACACTGAAGCTTTCTTT. V and J are TRBV6-5 and TRBJ1-1; 9 bases match TRBD1. Losses at the gene ends were 5 bases for V and 3 bases for J; bases not matched to a gene: 4. Germline CDR1 MNHEY, CDR2 SVGAGI. The CDR3 contains 14 residues.

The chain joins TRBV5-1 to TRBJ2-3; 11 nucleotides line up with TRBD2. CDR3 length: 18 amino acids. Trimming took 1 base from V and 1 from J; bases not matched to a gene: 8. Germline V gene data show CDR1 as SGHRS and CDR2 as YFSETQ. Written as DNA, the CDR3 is TGCGCCAGCAGCTTGAGTGGGACTAGCGGTTCAGGCACAGATACGCAGTATTTT. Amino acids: CASSLSGTSGSGTDTQYF.

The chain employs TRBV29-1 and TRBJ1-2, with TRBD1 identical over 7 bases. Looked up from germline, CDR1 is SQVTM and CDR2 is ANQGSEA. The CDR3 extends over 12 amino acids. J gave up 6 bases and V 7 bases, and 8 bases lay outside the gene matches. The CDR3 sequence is CSALEQGNGYTF. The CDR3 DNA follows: TGCAGCGCTCTTGAACAGGGGAATGGCTACACCTTC. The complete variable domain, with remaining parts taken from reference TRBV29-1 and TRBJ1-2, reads SAVISQKPSRDICQRGTSLTIQCQVDSQVTMMFWYRQQPGQSLTLIATANQGSEATYESGFVIDKFPISRPNLTFSTLTVSNMSPEDSSIYLCSALEQGNGYTFGSGTRLTVV.

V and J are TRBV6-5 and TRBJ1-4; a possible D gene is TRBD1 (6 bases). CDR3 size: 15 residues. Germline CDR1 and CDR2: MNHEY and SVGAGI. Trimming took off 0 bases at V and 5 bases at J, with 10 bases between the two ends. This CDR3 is CASSYSTGRNEKLFF. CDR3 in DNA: TGTGCCAGCAGTTACTCGACAGGAAGAAATGAAAAACTGTTTTTT.

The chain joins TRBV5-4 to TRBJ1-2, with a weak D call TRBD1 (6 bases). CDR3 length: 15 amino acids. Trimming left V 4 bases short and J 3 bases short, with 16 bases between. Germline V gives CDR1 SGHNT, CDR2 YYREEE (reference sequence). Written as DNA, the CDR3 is TGTGCCAGCAGCCCGGCGGGGGGCGCGGACTATGGCTACACCTTC. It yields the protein CASSPAGGADYGYTF.

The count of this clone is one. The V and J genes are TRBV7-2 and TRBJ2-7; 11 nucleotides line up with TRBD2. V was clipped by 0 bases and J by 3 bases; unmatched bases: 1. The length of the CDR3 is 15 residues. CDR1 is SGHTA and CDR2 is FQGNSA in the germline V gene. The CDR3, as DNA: TGTGCCAGCAGCTTAGCTCTAGCGGGGGGCTACGAGCAGTACTTC. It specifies CASSLALAGGYEQYF.

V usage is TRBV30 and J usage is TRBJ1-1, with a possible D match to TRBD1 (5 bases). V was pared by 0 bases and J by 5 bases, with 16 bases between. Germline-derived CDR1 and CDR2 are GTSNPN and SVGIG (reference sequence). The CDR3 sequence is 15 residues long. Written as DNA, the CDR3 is TGTGCCTGGAGTGTGCCTAACGCTCGGGGGACTGAAGCTTTCTTT. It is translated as CAWSVPNARGTEAFF.

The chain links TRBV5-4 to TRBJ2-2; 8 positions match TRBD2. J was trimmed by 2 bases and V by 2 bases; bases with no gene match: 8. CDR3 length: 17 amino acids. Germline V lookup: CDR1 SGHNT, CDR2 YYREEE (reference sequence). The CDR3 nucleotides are TGTGCCAGCAGCTTAAAAACTAGCGGAGTAAACACCGGGGAGCTGTTTTTT. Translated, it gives CASSLKTSGVNTGELFF.

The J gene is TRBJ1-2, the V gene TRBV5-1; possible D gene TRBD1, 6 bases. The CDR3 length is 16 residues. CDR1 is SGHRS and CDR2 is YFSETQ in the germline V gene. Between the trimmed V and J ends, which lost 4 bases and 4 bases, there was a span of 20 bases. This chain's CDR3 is CASSLNSLMTGYGYTF. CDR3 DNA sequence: TGCGCCAGCAGCCTCAACTCCCTTATGACAGGCTATGGCTACACCTTC.

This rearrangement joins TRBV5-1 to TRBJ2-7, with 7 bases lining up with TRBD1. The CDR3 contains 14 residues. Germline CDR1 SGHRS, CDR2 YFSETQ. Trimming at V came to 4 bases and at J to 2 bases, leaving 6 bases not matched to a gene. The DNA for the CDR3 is TGCGCCAGCAGCCCTCCCGGGACAGCCTACGAGCAGTACTTC. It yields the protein CASSPPGTAYEQYF. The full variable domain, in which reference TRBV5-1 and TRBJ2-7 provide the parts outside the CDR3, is KAGVTQTPRYLIKTRGQQVTLSCSPISGHRSVSWYQQTPGQGLQFLFEYFSETQRNKGNFPGRFSGRQFSNSRSEMNVSTLELGDSALYLCASSPPGTAYEQYFGPGTRLTVT.

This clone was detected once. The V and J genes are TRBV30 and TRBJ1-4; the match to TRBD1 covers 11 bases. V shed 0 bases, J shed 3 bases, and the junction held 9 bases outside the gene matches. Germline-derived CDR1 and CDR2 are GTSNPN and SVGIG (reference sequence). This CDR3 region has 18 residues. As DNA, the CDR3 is TGTGCCTGGAGTGTACGTCTGGACAGGGGGCGATCTAATGAAAAACTGTTTTTT. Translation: CAWSVRLDRGRSNEKLFF.